What follows describes a single T cell receptor beta chain. This clonotype was found a few times. Its antigen is not yet known. Base qualities are not provided; no much larger clone lies one nucleotide away. TCR beta CDR3 regions were amplified from RNA transcripts. The first round of RT-PCR for the TCR CDR3 was performed with the HTBI primer set and the Qiagen OneStep RT-PCR kit. Libraries were constructed in a second round of multiplex PCR, after which size selection and purification were carried out. Sequencing of the libraries was done on an Illumina HiSeq2000 using paired-end 100 bp reads. The authors' pipeline ran thus. SOAPnuke was used to process the raw data, with reads discarded if the reads contained adapters or uncalled bases, had a mean Phred below 15, or lacked an exact constant-primer or identifier match. COPE v1.2.5 was used to merge high-quality paired reads, and clonotypes were defined as unique nucleotide sequences. MiTCR v1.1 was used to align clonotypes to the IMGT TRBV, TRBD and TRBJ reference segments. Only V-J combinations with frequency above 0.0001, covering about 99% of repertoires, were analysed. A TCS score was defined as the ratio between F50 (clonal expansion) and ExV (chaos), using BLOSUM62-based TCRdist between CDR3 peptides within each V-J. Welch's t-statistics and random forest reduced around 510 V-J features to roughly 13, which were used in a naive Bayes classifier (R e1071). In-frame beta chains were kept once TCRdb had trimmed the public reads at Q25 with fastp and called clones with MiXCR. Merged by CDR3 protein, the rows form single entries marked with the most common genes and DNA. The V and J calls, along with clone size, are taken from TCRdb and not from the paper's own processing. Present in this sample are over 300,000 distinct CDR3 sequences, around 13% of which were seen just once. Together, the top ten hold about 11% of the sample.

The source of the sample is a study of T cells in Graves' hyperthyroidism and ophthalmopathy (dated by TCRdb to between 2018 and 2021). In the study overall: Peripheral blood samples were taken at initial diagnosis, before any treatment was given. Prospective prediction of ophthalmopathy was tested in an independent validation cohort of fewer than 20 hyperthyroidism patients and 15 to 17 patients who later progressed to ophthalmopathy. After sampling, hyperthyroidism patients received methimazole starting at 30 mg daily, and ophthalmopathy patients received high-dose intravenous methylprednisolone. The 95 to 100 discovery patients were randomly divided into training and test sets at a 7:3 ratio. The paper reports TCR Vbeta CDR3 sequencing of some 140 peripheral blood samples: fewer than 50 ophthalmopathy, under 80 hyperthyroidism and roughly 17 progressor patients. In roughly six Graves' hyperthyroidism patients, the study also compared T-cell repertoires from thyroid tissue with T-cell repertoires from blood. A discovery cohort of about 96 patients, fewer than 50 with Graves' ophthalmopathy and about 58 with stable Graves' hyperthyroidism, was used to find distinguishing TCR V-J signatures.

As encoded in the germline V gene, CDR1 is SQVTM while CDR2 is ANQGSEA. From the cysteine through the phenylalanine, the CDR3 covers 19 amino acids. The read is trimmed to its CDR3 DNA, 57 bases read in frame from base 1. Trimming costs V 7 bases and J 7 bases, and their ends lie 37 bases apart. Study-wide findings and limitations: Most expanded thyroid clonotypes (frequency above 0.001) were also found in blood, which suggests that blood repertoires may mirror thyroid immune responses. No statistical method was used to fix the sample size in advance, and group allocation was not hidden from the investigators. In validation, progression to ophthalmopathy was predicted by the model with more than 65% sensitivity and about 72% specificity, a median of about 6.4 months before onset. A model built on a 13 V-J signature distinguished ophthalmopathy from stable hyperthyroidism, reaching about 88% sensitivity and around 81% specificity in cross-validation and 80%/75% in testing.

A patient counted as having stable Graves' hyperthyroidism if no progression to ophthalmopathy occurred over 18 months of follow-up. Hyperthyroidism patients were newly diagnosed, had a disease duration of under 2 months, and were aged 18 to 65 years. Patients with uncontrolled infections, other autoimmune diseases, pregnancy or lactation were excluded. Clinical symptoms, serum thyroxine and TRAb, thyroid ultrasound, and orbital computed tomography formed the basis for the diagnoses. PBMCs were separated from under 12 ml of fresh peripheral blood using Ficoll-Paque density gradient centrifugation. Total RNA was extracted using Trizol reagent, and RNA quality was assessed on an Agilent 2100 Bioanalyzer.

The rearrangement combines TRBV29-1 with TRBJ2-5; confidence is insufficient to name the D gene. The TCR was taken from a woman aged 60 to 75 with Graves' hyperthyroidism. The sequencing sample was made of blood. The CDR3 protein: CSALRSRMGETKLTGTQYF. The sequence in DNA is TGCAGCGCCCTCCGGAGTCGCATGGGCGAGACCAAATTAACCGGGACCCAGTACTTC. The variable domain in full, with residues beyond the CDR3 obtained from the reference TRBV29-1 and TRBJ2-5 genes, is SAVISQKPSRDICQRGTSLTIQCQVDSQVTMMFWYRQQPGQSLTLIATANQGSEATYESGFVIDKFPISRPNLTFSTLTVSNMSPEDSSIYLCSALRSRMGETKLTGTQYFGPGTRLLVL.